Here is one T cell receptor beta chain with its context. The specificity of this receptor is unknown. Within one base of it there is no much larger clone, and no base qualities were kept. The data originate from a study of blood T cell repertoires in COVID-19 (dated by TCRdb to about 2020). In terms of the full investigation: Samples from collaborators originated in the United States, Italy and Spain and spanned both the acute and convalescent phases of COVID-19. Where available, HLA class I and class II types were obtained from metadata supplied by the sample provider rather than from assay-based typing. Samples were obtained from the ongoing ImmuneRACE study (first 160 participants) and from 1,200 or so subjects provided by 6 global collaborators. The prospective study material was composed of cDNA or gDNA derived from T cells, B-cell-depleted T cells, or PBMCs. The repertoires were released in a freely available public database meant as a resource for research on the immune response to SARS-CoV-2. Nearly every sample came with metadata listing a de-identified subject ID, COVID-19 status, age in years and sex. Deeply sampled blood TCRbeta repertoires from subjects exposed to, actively infected with, or recovered from COVID-19 were included in the dataset.

The immunoSEQ Assay, a bias-controlled multiplex PCR, was used to amplify TCRbeta CDR3 regions from genomic DNA. As for the original processing: Nucleated cell counts per sample were estimated from amplification of reference gene primers within the assay. Sequence reads were collapsed and filtered to measure the absolute abundance of every unique TCRbeta CDR3 rearrangement. For each sample, productive Simpson clonality was calculated as the square root of Simpson's diversity index across productive rearrangements. TCRdb obtained this table from immuneACCESS and retained in-frame rearrangements with V and J assigned. These tables miss some clones; where compared with another copy, unresolved V genes account for less than half of the shortfall, and the remainder is unexplained. V, J and clone size are taken as reported in that table, and D and trimming were inferred from the DNA itself. The sample contains roughly 260,000 clones, under 90% of them found a single time. The top ten constitute about 3.4% of the sample.

The collaborating institutions used their own protocols to collect whole blood in K2EDTA tubes. Collaborator samples were shipped for TCRbeta analysis as frozen whole blood, isolated PBMCs, or DNA extracted from either sample type. Results and caveats for the whole study, not just this receptor: How much clinical and demographic metadata was included differed by source and by participant, and the metadata was provided uncurated.

V loses 0 bases of germline sequence and J loses 5 bases, and the interval between the two ends is 16 bases. Inclusive of the bounding cysteine and phenylalanine, the CDR3 is 17 residues long. Only CDR3 DNA remains: 51 bases, in frame from the first base. From a lookup of the germline V gene, CDR1 and CDR2 are MGHRA and YSYEKL. The chain is made from TRBV4-1 and TRBJ2-2; the D gene assignment is ambiguous. The sample comprised peripheral blood. This sequence originates from a woman aged 18-29 years with acute or convalescent COVID-19. The DNA sequence is given as TGCGCCAGCAGCCAAGATCCAGGCCTCGTCTTAACCGGGGAGCTGTTTTTT. It encodes CASSQDPGLVLTGELFF.